The present entry profiles one TCR beta chain with its context. Time point in this sample: persistent/refractory GD, antithyroid drugs over 5 years with positive TRAb. Extracted RNA from PBMCs served as the source of the TCR library. These data originate in a study of regulatory T cells in long-lasting Graves disease. Building the TCR beta libraries relied on iRepertoire HTBI primers, and CDR3 regions underwent Arm-PCR. Each CDR3 protein is one row after TCRdb ran MiXCR on the multiplex PCR reads. The sample lists about 420,000 distinct CDR3 sequences; about a quarter were seen once. CDR1 and CDR2 from the germline V gene are DFQATT and SNEGSKA (reference sequence). J was trimmed by 4 bases and V by 3 bases; bases with no gene match: 9. The CDR3 sequence is 15 residues long.

The sequencing used peripheral blood mononuclear cells (PBMCs), collected when the disease was refractory, from a patient treated with antithyroid drugs. The chain combines TRBV20-1 with TRBJ2-7; 10 nucleotides align to TRBD2. This clonotype was sampled from a female donor with Graves disease. In DNA, the CDR3 is TGCAGTGCTAGCCTAGCGGGGGAGGGCGGATACGAGCAGTACTTC. As protein: CSASLAGEGGYEQYF.